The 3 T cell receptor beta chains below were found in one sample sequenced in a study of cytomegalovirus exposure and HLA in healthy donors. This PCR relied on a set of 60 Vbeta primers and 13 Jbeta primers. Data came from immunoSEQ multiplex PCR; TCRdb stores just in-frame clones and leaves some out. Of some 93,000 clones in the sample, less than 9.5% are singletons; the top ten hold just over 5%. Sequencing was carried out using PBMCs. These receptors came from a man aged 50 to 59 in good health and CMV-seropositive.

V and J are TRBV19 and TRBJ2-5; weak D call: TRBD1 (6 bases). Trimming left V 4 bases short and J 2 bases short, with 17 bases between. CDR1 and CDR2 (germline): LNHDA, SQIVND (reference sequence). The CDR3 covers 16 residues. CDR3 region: CASSRTTGARQETQYF. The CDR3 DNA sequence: TGTGCCAGTAGTAGAACGACAGGAGCAAGACAAGAGACCCAGTACTTC.

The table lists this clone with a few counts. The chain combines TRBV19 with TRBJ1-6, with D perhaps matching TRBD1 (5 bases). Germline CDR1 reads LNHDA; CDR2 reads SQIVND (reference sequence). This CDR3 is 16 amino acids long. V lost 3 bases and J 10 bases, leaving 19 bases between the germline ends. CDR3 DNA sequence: TGTGCCAGTAGTATTTTCGGGCCAGGAAAGGGGTCACCCCTCCACTTT. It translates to CASSIFGPGKGSPLHF.

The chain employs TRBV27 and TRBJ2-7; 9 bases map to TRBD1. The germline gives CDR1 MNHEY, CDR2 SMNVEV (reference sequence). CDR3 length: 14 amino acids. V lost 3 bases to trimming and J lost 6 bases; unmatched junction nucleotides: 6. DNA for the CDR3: TGTGCCAGCAGTTTGACAGGGGGGCCGCTCGAGCAGTACTTC. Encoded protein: CASSLTGGPLEQYF.